These 16 T cell receptor beta chains were all obtained from the same sample, sequenced in a study of vaccination and CD4 T cells after COVID-19. The treatment denotes: roughly 10-day PBMC culture with coronavirus spike peptide pools or control peptides (ViraFEST assay). These TCRs are of unknown antigen specificity. Cultured CD4+ T cells had their DNA profiled by the Oncomine TCR Beta short-read assay. TCRdb independently ran MiXCR on the PCR reads; one entry per CDR3 protein. There are about 9,700 distinct CDR3 sequences in the sample; under 75% occur only once, and about 39% lies in the top ten. The specimen was CD4+ T cells from blood, cultured in vitro. Receptors originate from a human donor who had recovered from COVID-19.

The chain employs TRBV28 and TRBJ1-1, with a weak D call TRBD1 (5 bases). The CDR3 is 15 residues long. Trimming pared 2 bases from V and 8 bases from J, leaving 18 bases between. In germline, CDR1 is MDHEN, CDR2 SYDVKM. Here the CDR3 DNA reads TGTGCCAGCAGTTTAACCCGGGGCCCTGGTGTGGAAGCTTTCTTT. Residues: CASSLTRGPGVEAFF.

The V call is TRBV5-1, the J call TRBJ2-5; 8 bases are shared with TRBD1. This CDR3 has 15 residues. Per germline, CDR1 SGHRS and CDR2 YFSETQ. J gave up 3 bases and V 3 bases, and 7 bases lay outside the gene matches. CDR3 amino acids: CASSSEGTGKETQYF. The CDR3 nucleotides read TGCGCCAGCAGCTCCGAAGGGACAGGAAAAGAGACCCAGTACTTC.

The chain recombines TRBV6-2 or TRBV6-3 with TRBJ1-5; 10 positions agree with TRBD1. The CDR3 covers 20 residues. The J segment lost 3 bases and the V segment lost 0 bases, leaving 14 bases of the junction unmatched. Looked up from germline, CDR1 is MNHEY and CDR2 is SVGEGT. The CDR3, as DNA: TGTGCCAGCAGTTACTCAATCCGACAGGGGGCGAGGGGTTCCAATCAGCCCCAGCATTTT. Translated: CASSYSIRQGARGSNQPQHF.

This clonotype was counted between two and nine times. The V call is TRBV15, the J call TRBJ2-3; possible D gene TRBD2, 5 bases. Trimming removed 5 bases from V and 0 bases from J, with 18 bases in between. The CDR3 is 17 residues long. In germline, CDR1 is LNHNV, CDR2 YYDKDF (reference sequence). CDR3 protein: CATSFRELASSTDTQYF. CDR3 nucleotide sequence: TGTGCCACCAGCTTTAGGGAGCTGGCCTCTAGCACAGATACGCAGTATTTT.

The CDR3 spells CASSLGSGGAAQETQYF. DNA for the CDR3: TGTGCCAGCAGCTTAGGATCGGGGGGCGCCGCCCAAGAGACCCAGTACTTC. The V call is TRBV7-2, the J call TRBJ2-5; D might be TRBD2 (7 bases). Germline V lookup: CDR1 SGHTA, CDR2 FQGNSA. This CDR3 is built from 17 residues. V shed 1 base and J shed 1 base, with 16 bases lying between them.

This chain uses TRBV2 with TRBJ1-2; maybe TRBD1 (6 bases). V lost 1 base and J lost 6, with 24 bases in between. CDR1 is SNHLY and CDR2 is FYNNEI in the germline V gene. The CDR3 is 18 residues long. CDR3 in amino acids: CASSEVVPGERGDHGYTF. CDR3 bases: TGTGCCAGCAGTGAAGTTGTGCCAGGGGAGAGGGGAGATCATGGCTACACCTTC. The full variable domain, with the rest looked up from reference TRBV2 and TRBJ1-2, is EPEVTQTPSHQVTQMGQEVILRCVPISNHLYFYWYRQILGQKVEFLVSFYNNEISEKSEIFDDQFSVERPDGSNFTLKIRSTKLEDSAMYFCASSEVVPGERGDHGYTFGSGTRLTVV.

The genes are TRBV6-5 and TRBJ1-2; maybe TRBD1 (6 bases). From germline, CDR1 is MNHEY and CDR2 SVGAGI. The CDR3 is 15 amino acids. The ends were cut back, 4 bases at V and 5 bases at J, with 17 bases in the middle. The CDR3 sequence is CASSSGTTLAYGYTF. DNA for the CDR3: TGTGCCAGCAGTTCCGGGACAACACTTGCATATGGCTACACCTTC.

This clonotype was seen more than once but under ten times. The chain is built from TRBV24-1 and TRBJ2-2, with TRBD2 matching 7 bases. Germline-derived CDR1 and CDR2 are KGHDR and SFDVKD. The CDR3 has 14 residues. Trimming cost V 4 bases and J 6 bases; bases outside gene matches: 4. CDR3 sequence: CATSESGIPGELFF. DNA of the CDR3: TGTGCCACCAGTGAAAGCGGGATCCCCGGGGAGCTGTTTTTT.

This clonotype showed up just once. The rearrangement links TRBV10-3 to TRBJ2-2; D unresolved. There are 13 residues in the CDR3. V was shortened by 4 bases and J by 3 bases, with 6 bases between the two germline ends. Germline CDR1 is ENHRY and CDR2 is SYGVKD. CDR3: CAISGRDTGELFF. The DNA of the CDR3 is TGTGCCATCAGTGGACGAGACACCGGGGAGCTGTTTTTT.

This clonotype was recorded only once. The genes are TRBV19 and TRBJ1-5, with 7 bases identical to TRBD1. Germline V gives CDR1 LNHDA, CDR2 SQIVND (reference sequence). There are 14 residues in the CDR3. The V and J ends lost 5 bases and 7 bases, in that order; junction bases with no gene match: 8. The CDR3 is CASSPDRERQPQHF. In DNA form, the CDR3 reads TGTGCCAGTAGTCCCGACAGGGAGCGACAGCCCCAGCATTTT.

This clonotype was seen only a few times. The chain links TRBV20-1 to TRBJ2-5, with 7 bases matching TRBD2. The V and J ends lost 0 bases and 10 bases, in that order; junction bases with no gene match: 8. CDR1 and CDR2 (germline): DFQATT, SNEGSKA (reference sequence). This CDR3 is 13 amino acids long. In nucleotides, the CDR3 is TGCAGTGCTAGAGATGGGGTCGCGGGGGACCAGTACTTC. Amino acids: CSARDGVAGDQYF.

The chain recombines TRBV11-3 with TRBJ1-6; the D is unclear. This CDR3 spans 17 amino acids. V lost 0 bases and J lost 0, with 9 bases in between. The germline CDR1 and CDR2 sequences are SGHNT and YENEEA. Here the CDR3 reads CASSLDRGSSYNSPLHF. The CDR3 bases are TGTGCCAGCAGCTTAGATCGTGGGAGCTCCTATAATTCACCCCTCCACTTT. Combining the CDR3 with reference TRBV11-3 and TRBJ1-6 gives the whole variable domain EAGVVQSPRYKIIEKKQPVAFWCNPISGHNTLYWYLQNLGQGPELLIRYENEEAVDDSQLPKDRFSAERLKGVDSTLKIQPAELGDSAVYLCASSLDRGSSYNSPLHFGNGTRLTVT.

This clonotype is judged large. J is TRBJ2-7 and V is TRBV19; TRBD1 is a possible D gene (6 bases). Between the trimmed V and J ends, which lost 10 bases and 4 bases, there was a span of 14 bases. The CDR3 is 12 residues long. From germline, CDR1 is LNHDA and CDR2 SQIVND (reference sequence). CDR3 DNA sequence: TGTGCCACCTCGGACAGTCGGTACGAGCAGTACTTC. Encoded protein: CATSDSRYEQYF.

The J gene is TRBJ1-3, the V gene TRBV20-1, with D perhaps TRBD1 (6 bases). The CDR3 runs to 15 residues. Germline CDR1 and CDR2: DFQATT and SNEGSKA (reference sequence). V was shortened by 0 bases and J by 4 bases, with 13 bases between the two germline ends. The CDR3 spells CSAREPGTTGNTIYF. The CDR3 DNA reads as TGCAGTGCTAGAGAACCCGGGACAACCGGAAACACCATATATTTT.

The chain links TRBV19 to TRBJ2-5; TRBD2 aligns across 9 bases. The J segment lost 4 bases and the V segment lost 3 bases, leaving 9 bases of the junction unmatched. The CDR3 is 16 residues long. Looked up from germline, CDR1 is LNHDA and CDR2 is SQIVND (reference sequence). CDR3 amino acids: CASSIAASGKVETQYF. The CDR3 DNA follows: TGTGCCAGTAGTATCGCGGCTAGCGGGAAGGTAGAGACCCAGTACTTC.

The chain uses TRBV2 and TRBJ2-2; D unclear. This CDR3 has 13 amino acids. CDR1 and CDR2 (germline): SNHLY, FYNNEI. V was pared by 2 bases and J by 6 bases, with 7 bases between. CDR3 amino acids: CASSERPPGELFF. Written as DNA, the CDR3 is TGTGCCAGCAGTGAACGACCGCCCGGGGAGCTGTTTTTT.